The 27 T cell receptor beta chains below all came from one sample that was sequenced in a study of post-analysis software for immune sequencing data. Study-level points and caveats: Five TRBV segments, including TRBV5-6, TRBV5-1 and TRBV20-1, were more frequent in patients than controls.

cDNA libraries of TCR beta carried unique molecular identifiers. TCRdb used MiXCR to reprocess the PCR reads, holding one entry per CDR3 protein. Seen here are about 540,000 distinct CDR3 sequences, 34% observed once, and the top ten hold 6%. No antigen is known for these receptors. Sequenced sample: blood. The receptor set was obtained from a girl aged 2 to 17 with multiple sclerosis.

V usage is TRBV9 and J usage is TRBJ2-5, with D possibly matching TRBD1 (6 bases). There are 14 residues in the CDR3. V was clipped by 0 bases and J by 5 bases, with 11 bases between them. Germline CDR1 reads SGDLS; CDR2 reads YYNGEE. In DNA form, the CDR3 reads TGTGCCAGCAGCGTAGAGGGGGTCGGGGAGACCCAGTACTTC. Translation: CASSVEGVGETQYF.

The chain links TRBV6-2 or TRBV6-3 to TRBJ2-3; possible D gene TRBD2, 7 bases. Trimming removed 2 bases from V and 2 bases from J, with 17 bases in between. The CDR3 has 17 amino acids. Germline loops: CDR1 MNHEY, CDR2 SVGEGT. The CDR3: CASSYVLRGLHTDTQYF. The CDR3 DNA reads TGTGCCAGCAGTTACGTCCTGCGGGGGCTACACACAGATACGCAGTATTTT.

This clonotype was found many times. This chain links TRBV28 with TRBJ2-1; possibly TRBD1 for D (5 bases). The CDR3 length is 15 residues. Trimming removed 0 bases from V and 3 bases from J, with 9 bases in between. From germline, CDR1 is MDHEN and CDR2 SYDVKM. DNA for the CDR3: TGTGCCAGCAGTTTATGGGCCCAGGGCTACAATGAGCAGTTCTTC. Translation: CASSLWAQGYNEQFF. The whole variable domain, filled in from reference TRBV28 and TRBJ2-1, reads DVKVTQSSRYLVKRTGEKVFLECVQDMDHENMFWYRQDPGLGLRLIYFSYDVKMKEKGDIPEGYSVSREKKERFSLILESASTNQTSMYLCASSLWAQGYNEQFFGPGTRLTVL.

This clonotype has just a few counts. The chain is built from TRBV20-1 and TRBJ2-1; D is unresolved. The DNA end lines up better with TRBJ2-7; the J call may be wrong. Germline V gives CDR1 DFQATT, CDR2 SNEGSKA (reference sequence). The CDR3 extends over 14 amino acids. CDR3 region: CSARLARSYNEQYF. The DNA of the CDR3 is TGCAGTGCTAGATTAGCTCGCTCCTACAATGAGCAGTACTTC.

The chain combines TRBV14 with TRBJ1-6; no firm D call. Trimming took off 1 base at V and 11 bases at J, with 9 bases between the two ends. The CDR3 runs to 13 residues. In germline, CDR1 is SGHDN, CDR2 FVKESK. CDR3 residues: CASSQGPRAPLHF. The DNA of the CDR3 is TGTGCCAGCAGCCAAGGACCTCGAGCACCCCTCCACTTT.

The chain has TRBV7-2 and TRBJ2-5, with D possibly matching TRBD2 (5 bases). The J call is in doubt because the DNA end fits TRBJ2-7 better. Germline V gives CDR1 SGHTA, CDR2 FQGNSA. The CDR3 extends over 14 amino acids. CDR3 DNA sequence: TGTGCCAGCAGCTTAGTCCCGGGGTTCTACGAGCAGTACTTC. This gives the protein CASSLVPGFYEQYF.

V usage is TRBV6-1 and J usage is TRBJ2-7; D remains ambiguous. The V end lost 7 bases, the J end lost 3 bases, and 7 bases lay between the germline ends. CDR3 length: 11 residues. Germline-derived CDR1 and CDR2 are MNHNS and SASEGT. CDR3 in amino acids: CASNIDYEQYF. The CDR3 DNA sequence: TGTGCCAGCAATATCGACTACGAGCAGTACTTC.

The CDR3 DNA sequence: TGTGCCAGCAGCCAAGACCCGACTAGCGGAGAGATGCAGTATTTT. Translated: CASSQDPTSGEMQYF. V and J are TRBV3-1 and TRBJ2-3, with 9 bases fitting TRBD2. Unmatched junction bases numbered 9, after V lost 0 bases and J lost 11 bases. Germline CDR1 and CDR2: LGHDT and YNNKEL (reference sequence). This CDR3 region has 15 residues.

This chain joins TRBV6-1 and TRBJ2-7; D unresolved. The CDR3 sequence is 14 residues long. In germline, CDR1 is MNHNS, CDR2 SASEGT. V was shortened by 2 bases and J by 0 bases, with 8 bases between the two germline ends. CDR3 region: CASSELRSSYEQYF. CDR3 nucleotides: TGTGCCAGCAGTGAACTGAGGAGCTCCTACGAGCAGTACTTC.

Only a few counts were recorded for this clonotype. The chain uses TRBV5-1 and TRBJ2-1; D gene uncertain. The CDR3 spans 15 residues. Germline V lookup: CDR1 SGHRS, CDR2 YFSETQ. Trimming removed 0 bases from V and 0 bases from J, with 7 bases in between. CDR3 DNA: TGCGCCAGCAGCTTGGCACCGCTCTCCTACAATGAGCAGTTCTTC. Translated, it gives CASSLAPLSYNEQFF.

The chain recombines TRBV28 with TRBJ2-7, with TRBD1 matching 10 bases. CDR1 and CDR2 (germline): MDHEN, SYDVKM. The CDR3 consists of 15 residues. V was pared by 5 bases and J by 3 bases, with 7 bases of the junction left unmatched. The CDR3 spells CASSTRDRGLYEQYF. CDR3 nucleotides: TGTGCCAGCAGTACTCGGGACAGGGGACTCTACGAGCAGTACTTC.

This clonotype occurred a few times. The chain is built from TRBV25-1 and TRBJ1-4, with 7 bases identical to TRBD1. The CDR3 contains 15 residues. Losses at the gene ends were 5 bases for V and 3 bases for J; bases not matched to a gene: 6. In germline, CDR1 is MGHDK, CDR2 SYGVNS. CDR3 amino acids: CASSPTRGANEKLFF. CDR3 nucleotide sequence: TGTGCCAGCAGTCCAACCAGGGGGGCTAATGAAAAACTGTTTTTT.

The chain recombines TRBV3-1 with TRBJ1-2; tentatively, D is TRBD1 (5 bases). V lost 4 bases, J lost 8 bases, and 17 bases lay in between. CDR3 size: 14 residues. The germline V gene has CDR1 LGHDT and CDR2 YNNKEL (reference sequence). The CDR3: CASSRPEGPGGYTF. For the CDR3, the DNA is TGTGCCAGCAGCCGCCCTGAGGGGCCGGGGGGCTACACCTTC. Together with reference TRBV3-1 and TRBJ1-2, the CDR3 gives the full variable domain: DTAVSQTPKYLVTQMGNDKSIKCEQNLGHDTMYWYKQDSKKFLKIMFSYNNKELIINETVPNRFSPKSPDKAHLNLHINSLELGDSAVYFCASSRPEGPGGYTFGSGTRLTVV.

This clonotype was found a few times. CDR3 coding DNA: TGTGCCAGCAGTGAACCGTTCTTC. Its translation: CASSEPFF. The chain is built from TRBV2 and TRBJ2-1; D is undetermined. Per the germline V gene, CDR1 is SNHLY and CDR2 is FYNNEI. The V gene lost 2 bases and the J gene lost 15 bases, with 2 bases spanning the gap. The CDR3 totals 8 residues.

The V and J genes are TRBV12-3 or TRBV12-4 and TRBJ1-1; possibly TRBD1 for D (5 bases). This CDR3 comprises 14 residues. The V end lost 6 bases, the J end lost 2 bases, and 13 bases lay between the germline ends. The CDR3 region has the DNA TGTGCCAGCAGGACCCTCAGGGAAAACACTGAAGCTTTCTTT. Residues: CASRTLRENTEAFF.

A few counts support this clonotype. V gene TRBV14 combines with J gene TRBJ2-1, with 10 bases matching TRBD2. Germline CDR1 reads SGHDN; CDR2 reads FVKESK. The CDR3 has 15 amino acids. V lost 4 bases, J lost 7 bases, and 7 bases stayed unmatched. The CDR3 DNA reads as TGTGCCAGCAGCCGAGCGGGGGGGCTGAGAAATGAGCAGTTCTTC. Protein sequence: CASSRAGGLRNEQFF.

The V gene is TRBV20-1, the J gene TRBJ2-3; TRBD2 matches 9 bases. The CDR3 spans 15 residues. Per the germline V gene, CDR1 is DFQATT and CDR2 is SNEGSKA (reference sequence). The J segment lost 8 bases and the V segment lost 1 base, leaving 10 bases of the junction unmatched. This CDR3 is CSARVGGGGPGTQYF. CDR3 bases: TGCAGTGCTAGAGTTGGCGGGGGGGGTCCCGGTACGCAGTATTTT.

The chain uses TRBV5-1 and TRBJ2-7, with no clear D. Germline V lookup: CDR1 SGHRS, CDR2 YFSETQ. V was cut by 1 base and J by 5 bases, with 10 bases left in between. CDR3 size: 13 residues. CDR3 sequence: CASSLSPRDEQYF. The DNA of the CDR3 is TGCGCCAGCAGCTTGAGCCCGCGCGACGAGCAGTACTTC.

V gene TRBV7-9 combines with J gene TRBJ2-3, with D uncertain. The CDR3 extends over 14 amino acids. The V end was cut by 5 bases, the J end by 5 bases, with 14 bases between. The germline V gene has CDR1 SEHNR and CDR2 FQNEAQ (reference sequence). CDR3 in DNA: TGTGCCAGCAGCCTCGCGACTGTAAGAGATACGCAGTATTTT. Residues: CASSLATVRDTQYF.

This chain joins TRBV5-1 and TRBJ2-5; 13 bases are shared with TRBD2. The CDR3 contains 18 residues. Germline-derived CDR1 and CDR2 are SGHRS and YFSETQ. Trimming removed 4 bases from V and 2 bases from J; junction bases left unmatched: 11. The DNA for the CDR3 is TGCGCCAGCAGCGCCCTGACTAGCGGGAGGTACTTACAAGAGACCCAGTACTTC. Translating it yields CASSALTSGRYLQETQYF. Full variable domain (rest looked up from reference TRBV5-1 and TRBJ2-5): KAGVTQTPRYLIKTRGQQVTLSCSPISGHRSVSWYQQTPGQGLQFLFEYFSETQRNKGNFPGRFSGRQFSNSRSEMNVSTLELGDSALYLCASSALTSGRYLQETQYFGPGTRLLVL.

Written as DNA, the CDR3 is TGCAGTGCTACAACACGCTGGACTACCGGATTCACAGATACGCAGTATTTT. Translating it yields CSATTRWTTGFTDTQYF. The rearrangement uses TRBV20-1 and TRBJ2-3, with D maybe TRBD2 (6 bases). Germline V gives CDR1 DFQATT, CDR2 SNEGSKA (reference sequence). This CDR3 spans 17 amino acids. Trimming stripped 4 bases from V and 2 bases from J, with 22 bases between.

The chain links TRBV5-1 to TRBJ2-3, with TRBD2 matching over 9 bases. The CDR3 is made up of 16 amino acids. Germline V gene sequence: CDR1 SGHRS, CDR2 YFSETQ. V shed 3 bases and J 5 bases; nucleotides not matched to a gene: 10. In DNA form, the CDR3 reads TGCGCCAGCAGCTGGGGGGAGCGGGGGGCTCAAGATACGCAGTATTTT. It translates to CASSWGERGAQDTQYF.

The V call is TRBV6-5, the J call TRBJ1-6, with 9 bases matching TRBD1. This CDR3 is built from 16 residues. Germline lookup yields CDR1 MNHEY and CDR2 SVGAGI. With V trimmed by 6 bases and J by 0 bases, 3 bases remained unmatched. CDR3 loop: CASRGTGSSYNSPLHF. CDR3 nucleotides: TGTGCCAGCAGAGGGACAGGGAGCTCCTATAATTCACCCCTCCACTTT.

This chain uses TRBV29-1 with TRBJ2-7; D uncertain. The better agreement between TRBJ2-5 and the DNA end casts doubt on the J call. The CDR3 length is 13 residues. Per the germline V gene, CDR1 is SQVTM and CDR2 is ANQGSEA. The CDR3, as DNA: TGCAGCGTTGAAAGAGCCCCCAGTGGGACCCAGTACTTC. It codes for CSVERAPSGTQYF.

The rearrangement joins TRBV5-5 to TRBJ1-4; perhaps TRBD1 as D (5 bases). V was clipped by 0 bases and J by 0 bases, with 9 bases between them. The CDR3 spans 16 residues. Germline CDR1 reads SGHKS; CDR2 reads YYEKEE (reference sequence). CDR3 in DNA: TGTGCCAGCAGCTTGGGACAGACTCCAACTAATGAAAAACTGTTTTTT. Translated, it gives CASSLGQTPTNEKLFF. Full variable domain (rest looked up from reference TRBV5-5 and TRBJ1-4): DAGVTQSPTHLIKTRGQQVTLRCSPISGHKSVSWYQQVLGQGPQFIFQYYEKEERGRGNFPDRFSARQFPNYSSELNVNALLLGDSALYLCASSLGQTPTNEKLFFGSGTQLSVL.

The J gene is TRBJ1-2, the V gene TRBV12-3 or TRBV12-4, with D possibly TRBD1 on 6 matching bases. V lost 6 bases and J lost 5, with 16 bases in between. The CDR3 totals 14 residues. In DNA, the CDR3 is TGTGCCAGCAGCCTTGGGGGCGGCGGATATGGCTACACCTTC. Residues: CASSLGGGGYGYTF.

This clonotype was recorded many times. The chain joins TRBV7-3 to TRBJ2-1; a weak D match, TRBD2 (5 bases). Looked up from germline, CDR1 is SGHTA and CDR2 is FQGTGA. Trimming stripped 5 bases from V and 8 bases from J, with 19 bases between. This CDR3 is built from 15 residues. Written as DNA, the CDR3 is TGTGCCAGCAGCCCCGCGGCTAGCCGTTTCGATGAGCAGTTCTTC. Its translation: CASSPAASRFDEQFF.